These T cell receptor beta chains were read from a single sample in a study of glioma-infiltrating T cells after dendritic cell vaccination. TCRdb's copy holds only in-frame clones and misses some; the assay was immunoSEQ multiplex PCR. The table lists almost 65,000 clones, roughly four fifths of them singletons. The input for sequencing was blood, taken before dendritic cell vaccination. The receptors come from a human donor with glioblastoma. Both conserved end residues are part of each CDR3. The D gene is left open where the match is weak. Rows give clone size only sometimes, using once, few, many, or a class for an expanded clone.

CDR3 length,D gene,V gene,clone size,J gene,CDR3 protein,CDR3 DNA
15,NA,TRBV13,NA,TRBJ2-3,CASSLGSSFTDTQYF,TGTGCCAGCAGCTTAGGCTCTAGCTTCACAGATACGCAGTATTTT
15,TRBD1,TRBV12-5,NA,TRBJ2-7,CASGLGQGDQYEQYF,TGTGCTAGTGGTTTGGGACAGGGGGACCAATACGAGCAGTACTTC
13,TRBD1,TRBV14,NA,TRBJ1-6,CASGNRGNSPLHF,TGTGCCAGTGGGAACAGGGGCAATTCACCCCTCCACTTT
13,NA,TRBV4-1,once,TRBJ2-5,CASSQIKPETQYF,TGCGCCAGCAGCCAAATAAAGCCAGAGACCCAGTACTTC
14,TRBD1,TRBV13,NA,TRBJ1-5,CASSSGGRNQPQHF,TGTGCCAGCAGCTCAGGGGGCAGGAATCAGCCCCAGCATTTT
16,NA,TRBV21-1,NA,TRBJ2-1,CASSKTPRRSYNEQFF,TGTGCCAGCAGCAAGACCCCTCGGAGATCCTACAATGAGCAGTTCTTC
13,NA,TRBV10-3,NA,TRBJ1-6,CAIRDIDNSPLHF,TGTGCCATCCGGGACATCGATAATTCACCCCTCCACTTT
16,NA,TRBV18,NA,TRBJ1-3,CASSPAFTSSGNTIYF,TGTGCCAGCTCACCCGCATTCACTAGCTCTGGAAACACCATATATTTT
15,NA,TRBV19,NA,TRBJ1-6,CASSPGSSYNSPLHF,TGTGCCAGTTCACCCGGGAGCTCCTATAATTCACCCCTCCACTTT
14,NA,TRBV5-4,NA,TRBJ1-4,CASSLVAEPEKLFF,TGTGCCAGCAGCTTGGTAGCAGAGCCCGAAAAACTGTTTTTT
18,TRBD1,TRBV5-1,NA,TRBJ1-3,CASSPARGQGAGGNTIYF,TGCGCCAGCAGCCCGGCTCGGGGACAGGGAGCGGGTGGAAACACCATATATTTT
13,TRBD1,TRBV27,NA,TRBJ2-3,CALGDRAGDTQYF,TGTGCTCTCGGGGACAGGGCCGGGGATACGCAGTATTTT
13,NA,TRBV6-4,once,TRBJ1-5,CASNPPTDQPQHF,TGTGCCAGCAACCCGCCAACGGATCAGCCCCAGCATTTT
16,TRBD1,TRBV19,NA,TRBJ1-6,CASSTGVSSYNSPLHF,TGTGCCAGTAGCACAGGGGTGAGCTCCTATAATTCACCCCTCCACTTT
12,NA,TRBV10-2,once,TRBJ2-1,CASKDRDNEQFF,TGCGCCAGCAAAGACAGAGACAATGAGCAGTTCTTC
14,NA,TRBV5-4,NA,TRBJ2-7,CASSLVPGGYEQYF,TGTGCCAGCAGCTTGGTCCCAGGAGGCTACGAGCAGTACTTC
17,NA,TRBV2,NA,TRBJ1-1,CASSEAGWGVGDTEAFF,TGTGCCAGCAGTGAAGCTGGGTGGGGGGTCGGGGACACTGAAGCTTTCTTT
13,NA,TRBV7-2,NA,TRBJ1-1,CASSLLQGTEAFF,TGTGCCAGCAGCTTATTACAGGGCACTGAAGCTTTCTTT
15,NA,TRBV6-4,many,TRBJ1-5,CASSDSAQPNQPQHF,TGTGCCAGCAGTGACTCGGCACAGCCTAATCAGCCCCAGCATTTT
14,NA,TRBV6-5,NA,TRBJ1-4,CASSPRLTNEKLFF,TGTGCCAGCAGCCCCAGGTTAACTAATGAAAAACTGTTTTTT
13,NA,TRBV7-2,NA,TRBJ2-1,CASSFEGRREQFF,TGTGCCAGCAGCTTTGAGGGGAGGCGCGAGCAGTTCTTC
16,NA,TRBV19,NA,TRBJ1-3,CASSIGPVFSGNTIYF,TGTGCCAGTAGTATAGGCCCGGTTTTCTCTGGAAACACCATATATTTT
14,TRBD1,TRBV28,NA,TRBJ1-1,CASSLVRGQGEAFF,TGTGCCAGCAGTTTAGTGAGGGGGCAGGGGGAAGCTTTCTTT
14,NA,TRBV19,few,TRBJ1-1,CASRRPGQNTEAFF,TGTGCCAGTAGGAGACCGGGACAGAACACTGAAGCTTTCTTT
14,NA,TRBV4-1,NA,TRBJ1-2,CASSGQKLDYGYTF,TGCGCCAGCAGCGGACAGAAACTTGACTATGGCTACACCTTC
12,NA,TRBV18,once,TRBJ2-5,CASSPRGETQYF,TGTGCCAGCTCACCTCGAGGGGAGACCCAGTACTTC
10,NA,TRBV2,NA,TRBJ2-3,CASGRDTQYF,TGTGCCAGCGGGAGGGATACGCAGTATTTT
13,NA,TRBV30,NA,TRBJ2-1,CAWSQLVHTEQFF,TGTGCCTGGAGCCAGCTAGTGCATACTGAGCAGTTCTTC
16,TRBD1,TRBV10-3,few,TRBJ1-2,CAISESGTVLNYGYTF,TGTGCCATCAGTGAGTCAGGGACAGTTCTTAACTATGGCTACACCTTC
14,NA,TRBV2,NA,TRBJ2-7,CASSWTLDSYEQYF,TGTGCCAGCAGCTGGACTTTGGACTCCTACGAGCAGTACTTC
14,NA,TRBV15,NA,TRBJ1-6,CATSRDSKNSPLHF,TGTGCCACCAGCAGAGATAGCAAGAATTCACCCCTCCACTTT
17,TRBD1,TRBV7-9,NA,TRBJ1-1,CASRYKRTGKINTEAFF,TGTGCCAGCAGATATAAAAGGACAGGGAAGATTAACACTGAAGCTTTCTTT
18,TRBD1,TRBV27,NA,TRBJ2-7,CASSLSPGGVWSSYEQYF,TGTGCCAGCAGTTTATCACCAGGGGGCGTTTGGAGCTCCTACGAGCAGTACTTC
14,NA,TRBV18,NA,TRBJ1-3,CASSPEGAGNTIYF,TGTGCCAGCTCACCAGAGGGAGCTGGAAACACCATATATTTT
11,TRBD1,TRBV2,NA,TRBJ2-7,CASRAGTGKYF,TGTGCCAGCAGGGCCGGGACAGGGAAGTACTTC
13,TRBD1,TRBV5-6,NA,TRBJ1-5,CASSRDRDQPQHF,TGTGCCAGCAGCCGCGACAGGGATCAGCCCCAGCATTTT
13,NA,TRBV5-1,NA,TRBJ2-1,CASSLGRGGEQFF,TGCGCCAGCAGCTTGGGGAGGGGGGGAGAGCAGTTCTTC
16,NA,TRBV18,NA,TRBJ1-4,CASSPSGLATNEKLFF,TGTGCCAGCTCACCAAGCGGGCTTGCAACTAATGAAAAACTGTTTTTT
13,NA,TRBV30,NA,TRBJ1-1,CACTGTLNTEAFF,TGTGCTTGCACCGGGACACTGAACACTGAAGCTTTCTTT
14,NA,TRBV5-1,NA,TRBJ2-7,CASTSGLSSYEQYF,TGCGCCAGCACTTCGGGATTGAGTTCCTACGAGCAGTACTTC
17,NA,TRBV15,NA,TRBJ2-5,CATSRDLGGAFPETQYF,TGTGCCACCAGCAGAGATTTGGGGGGGGCTTTCCCAGAGACCCAGTACTTC
15,TRBD2,TRBV6-6,NA,TRBJ2-3,CASSYSTGGADTQYF,TGTGCCAGCAGTTACTCGACGGGGGGGGCAGATACGCAGTATTTT
14,TRBD1,TRBV19,NA,TRBJ1-5,CVSTPPGGHQPQHF,TGTGTCAGTACGCCGCCAGGGGGCCATCAGCCCCAGCATTTT
13,NA,TRBV6-6,NA,TRBJ2-3,CASWGVSTDTQYF,TGTGCCAGCTGGGGCGTCTCCACAGATACGCAGTATTTT
16,TRBD2,TRBV18,NA,TRBJ2-2,CASSPPAGTSGGELFF,TGTGCCAGCTCACCACCCGCCGGGACTAGCGGCGGGGAGCTGTTTTTT
16,TRBD2,TRBV7-2,NA,TRBJ2-7,CASTLTSGGVTYEQYF,TGTGCCAGCACCCTGACTAGCGGGGGGGTCACCTACGAGCAGTACTTC
14,TRBD1,TRBV6-6,once,TRBJ1-4,CASLRGQGGEKLFF,TGTGCCAGCCTCCGGGGACAGGGGGGCGAAAAACTGTTTTTT
17,NA,TRBV7-9,NA,TRBJ1-2,CASSPRRGAPSTDGYTF,TGTGCCAGCAGCCCTAGACGGGGGGCGCCCAGTACGGATGGCTACACCTTC
14,NA,TRBV30,NA,TRBJ2-5,CAWSGTGGSETQYF,TGTGCCTGGAGTGGCACAGGTGGTTCAGAGACCCAGTACTTC
14,NA,TRBV27,few,TRBJ1-5,CASSFRGSNQPQHF,TGTGCCAGCAGCTTTCGGGGATCGAATCAGCCCCAGCATTTT